This TCR beta chain was observed in a study of CD8+CD57+ T cells in acquired aplastic anemia. General study results and limits: Levels of CD8+ Simpson's diversity were not significantly distinct in patients versus controls.

As concerns this clonotype: Its antigen remains unknown.

Genomic DNA served as template for TCR beta VDJ and CDR3 profiling. TCRdb reprocessed the reads via MiXCR and lists one record per CDR3 protein. Among 150,000 to 200,000 distinct CDR3 sequences listed, under 70% were seen once. The CDR3 totals 14 residues. Germline V gene data show CDR1 as LNHDA and CDR2 as SQIVND (reference sequence). V lost 3 bases and J lost 2; bases outside the gene matches: 2. This chain connects TRBV19 to TRBJ2-7; 9 nucleotides agree with TRBD1. The TCR sequence derives from a human donor with severe aplastic anemia or a healthy control (not recorded which). Sequenced: sorted CD4+, CD8+, or CD8+CD57+ T cells (not recorded which) from PBMCs. The DNA of the CDR3 is TGTGCCAGTAGTATGGACAGGGGAACCTACGAGCAGTACTTC. As protein: CASSMDRGTYEQYF. Complete variable domain (other parts from reference TRBV19 and TRBJ2-7): DGGITQSPKYLFRKEGQNVTLSCEQNLNHDAMYWYRQDPGQGLRLIYYSQIVNDFQKGDIAEGYSVSREKKESFPLTVTSAQKNPTAFYLCASSMDRGTYEQYFGPGTRLTVT.